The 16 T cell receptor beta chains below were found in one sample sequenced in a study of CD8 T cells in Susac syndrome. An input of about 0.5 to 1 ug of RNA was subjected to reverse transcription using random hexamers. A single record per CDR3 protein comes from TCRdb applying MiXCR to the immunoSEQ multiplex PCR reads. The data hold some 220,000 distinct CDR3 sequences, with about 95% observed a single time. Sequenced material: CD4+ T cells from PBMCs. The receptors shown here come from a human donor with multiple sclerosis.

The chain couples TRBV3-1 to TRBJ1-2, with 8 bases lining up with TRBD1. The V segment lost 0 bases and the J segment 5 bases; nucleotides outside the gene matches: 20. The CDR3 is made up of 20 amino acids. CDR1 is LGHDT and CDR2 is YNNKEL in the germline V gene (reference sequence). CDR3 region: CASSQEAWQQGQGDVYGYTF. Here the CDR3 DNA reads TGTGCCAGCAGCCAAGAAGCTTGGCAACAAGGACAGGGCGATGTGTATGGCTACACCTTC.

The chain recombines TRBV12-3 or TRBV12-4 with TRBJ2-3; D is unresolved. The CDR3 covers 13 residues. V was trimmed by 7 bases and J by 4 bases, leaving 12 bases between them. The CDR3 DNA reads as TGTGCCAGCAACCTCAGATTCCCAGATACGCAGTATTTT. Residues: CASNLRFPDTQYF.

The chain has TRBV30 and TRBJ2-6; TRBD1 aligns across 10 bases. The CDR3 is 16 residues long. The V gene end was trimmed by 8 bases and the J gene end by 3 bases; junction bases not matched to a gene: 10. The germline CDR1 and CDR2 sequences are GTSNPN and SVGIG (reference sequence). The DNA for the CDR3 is TGTGCCGCTACCGGGACAGGGGTTGATGGGGCCAACGTCCTGACTTTC. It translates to CAATGTGVDGANVLTF.

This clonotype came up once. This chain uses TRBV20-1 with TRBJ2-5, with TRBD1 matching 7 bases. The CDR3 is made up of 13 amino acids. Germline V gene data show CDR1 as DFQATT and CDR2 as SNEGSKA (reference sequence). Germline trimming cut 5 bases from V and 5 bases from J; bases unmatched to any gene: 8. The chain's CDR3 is CSAVDRVGETQYF. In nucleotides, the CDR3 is TGCAGTGCTGTAGACAGGGTGGGCGAGACCCAGTACTTC.

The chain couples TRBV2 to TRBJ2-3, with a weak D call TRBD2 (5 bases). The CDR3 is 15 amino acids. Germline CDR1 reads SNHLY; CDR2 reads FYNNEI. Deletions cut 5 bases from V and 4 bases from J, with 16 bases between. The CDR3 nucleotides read TGTGCCAGCAGTTTCGATATAGCGCGGGCAGATACGCAGTATTTT. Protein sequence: CASSFDIARADTQYF.

The CDR3 DNA reads as TGCAGTGCCTTCCAGGGGATTCGGACCGGGGAGCTGTTTTTT. Its protein product is CSAFQGIRTGELFF. V gene TRBV20-1 combines with J gene TRBJ2-2; a weak D match, TRBD1 (6 bases). The CDR3 extends over 14 amino acids. V was pared by 6 bases and J by 5 bases, with 16 bases between. CDR1 is DFQATT, CDR2 SNEGSKA, per germline (reference sequence).

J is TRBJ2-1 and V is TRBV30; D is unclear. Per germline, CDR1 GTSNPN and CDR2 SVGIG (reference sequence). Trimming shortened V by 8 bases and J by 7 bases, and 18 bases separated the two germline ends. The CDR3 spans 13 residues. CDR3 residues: CAGKTLVGNEQFF. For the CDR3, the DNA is TGTGCCGGAAAGACGTTGGTGGGGAATGAGCAGTTCTTC.

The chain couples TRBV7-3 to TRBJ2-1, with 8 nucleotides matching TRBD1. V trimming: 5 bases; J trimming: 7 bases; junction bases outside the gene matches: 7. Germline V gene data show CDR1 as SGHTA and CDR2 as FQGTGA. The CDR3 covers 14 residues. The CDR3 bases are TGTGCCAGCAGCCCGCGGACAGGGCTGAATGAGCAGTTCTTC. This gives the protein CASSPRTGLNEQFF.

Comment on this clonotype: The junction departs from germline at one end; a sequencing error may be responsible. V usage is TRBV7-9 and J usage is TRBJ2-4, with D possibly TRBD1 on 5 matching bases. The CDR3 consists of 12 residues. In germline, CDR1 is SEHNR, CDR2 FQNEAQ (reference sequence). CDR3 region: CASSLGPGYNHF. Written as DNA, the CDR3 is TGTGCCAGCAGCTTAGGGCCAGGGTATAACCACTTC.

CDR3: CSVEGGGNTEAFF. Written as DNA, the CDR3 is TGCAGCGTTGAGGGGGGAGGAAACACTGAAGCTTTCTTT. The chain uses TRBV29-1 and TRBJ1-1; the D gene is possibly TRBD1 (5 bases). Germline V lookup: CDR1 SQVTM, CDR2 ANQGSEA. Trimming pared 3 bases from V and 2 bases from J, leaving 10 bases between. The CDR3 runs 13 residues.

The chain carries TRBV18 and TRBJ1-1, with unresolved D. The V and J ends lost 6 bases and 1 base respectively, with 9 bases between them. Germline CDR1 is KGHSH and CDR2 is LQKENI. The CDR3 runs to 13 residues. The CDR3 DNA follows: TGTGCCAGCTCTGTATCGCAGAACACTGAAGCTTTCTTT. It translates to CASSVSQNTEAFF. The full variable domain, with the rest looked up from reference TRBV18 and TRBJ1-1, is NAGVMQNPRHLVRRRGQEARLRCSPMKGHSHVYWYRQLPEEGLKFMVYLQKENIIDESGMPKERFSAEFPKEGPSILRIQQVVRGDSAAYFCASSVSQNTEAFFGQGTRLTVV.

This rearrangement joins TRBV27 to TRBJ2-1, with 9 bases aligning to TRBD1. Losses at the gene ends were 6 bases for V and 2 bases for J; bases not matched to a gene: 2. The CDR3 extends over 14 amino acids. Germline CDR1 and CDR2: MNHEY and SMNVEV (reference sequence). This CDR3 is CASRGTGTYNEQFF. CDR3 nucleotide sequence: TGTGCCAGCAGGGGGACAGGGACCTACAATGAGCAGTTCTTC.

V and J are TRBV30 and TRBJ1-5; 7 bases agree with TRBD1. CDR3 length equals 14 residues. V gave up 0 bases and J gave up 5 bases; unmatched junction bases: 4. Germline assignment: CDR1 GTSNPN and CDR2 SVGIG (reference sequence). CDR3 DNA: TGTGCCTGGAGTGTACAGGGGTCACATCAGCCCCAGCATTTT. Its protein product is CAWSVQGSHQPQHF.

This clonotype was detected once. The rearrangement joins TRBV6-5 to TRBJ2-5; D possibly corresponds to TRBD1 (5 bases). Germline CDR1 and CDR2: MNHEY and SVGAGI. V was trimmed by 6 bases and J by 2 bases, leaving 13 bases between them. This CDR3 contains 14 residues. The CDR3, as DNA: TGTGCCAGCAGAAAGGGGCTATTGCAAGAGACCCAGTACTTC. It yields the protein CASRKGLLQETQYF.

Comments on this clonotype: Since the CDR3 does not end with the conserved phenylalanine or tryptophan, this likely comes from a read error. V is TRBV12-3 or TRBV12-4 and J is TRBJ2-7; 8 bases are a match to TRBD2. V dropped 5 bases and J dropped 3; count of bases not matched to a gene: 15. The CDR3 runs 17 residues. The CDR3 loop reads CASSIPSGGARFYEQYY. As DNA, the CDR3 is TGTGCCAGCAGTATTCCCAGCGGGGGAGCTAGATTCTACGAGCAGTACTAC.

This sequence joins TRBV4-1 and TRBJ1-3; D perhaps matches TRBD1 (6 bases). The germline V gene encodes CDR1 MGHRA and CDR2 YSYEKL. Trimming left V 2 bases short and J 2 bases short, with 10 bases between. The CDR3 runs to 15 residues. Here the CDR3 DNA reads TGCGCCAGCAGCCAAACCAACAGGGCTGGAAACACCATATATTTT. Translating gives CASSQTNRAGNTIYF.